The clone carrying this TCR beta chain was counted at least ten times. Its antigen remains unknown. The sample is drawn from a study of T cells in Graves' hyperthyroidism and ophthalmopathy. Study results and limitations: A 13 V-J model separated ophthalmopathy from stable hyperthyroidism. Most thyroid clonotypes expanded above 0.001 were also detected in blood.

There were TCR beta CDR3 regions amplified from RNA transcripts. Primed by the HTBI set, a first-round RT-PCR was run on the TCR CDR3. Each CDR3 protein is one row after TCRdb ran MiXCR on the multiplex PCR reads. Here the sample spans approximately 710,000 distinct CDR3 sequences, approximately 15% being singletons. It was uncontrolled infection, other autoimmune disease, pregnancy or lactation that excluded patients. PBMCs were sourced from over 8.5 ml fresh peripheral blood. Germline values: CDR1 SGHAT, CDR2 FQNNGV. Trimming removed 1 base from V and 0 bases from J, with 10 bases in between. This CDR3 has 15 amino acids.

Sequencing used blood. The clonotype was recovered from a man over 45 with Graves' hyperthyroidism. The chain uses TRBV11-2 and TRBJ2-7, with a weak D call TRBD1 (5 bases). The CDR3 is CASSLVARDSYEQYF. The CDR3 bases are TGTGCCAGCAGCTTAGTCGCCAGGGACTCCTACGAGCAGTACTTC.